This TCR beta chain was sequenced during a study of blood T cells in healthy people across ages. Whole-study results and caveats: TCR beta diversity was tightly associated with the proportion of naive T cells. Any changes in expanded clonotypes were possibly confounded, as donor CMV status remained unknown.

From germline, CDR1 is MNHNS and CDR2 SASEGT. The CDR3 loop spans 12 amino acids. The V gene lost 6 bases and the J gene lost 0 bases, with 5 bases spanning the gap. Sample-barcoded 5' priming and a J-beta primer mix drove a second PCR of about 6 to 12 cycles. A template-switch adaptor that had 12 random nucleotides put a tag on each cDNA molecule. Sequencing yielded, for each sample, at least 2.5 million paired-end reads carrying CDR3. One entry per CDR3 protein results from TCRdb running MiXCR on the 5' RACE reads. The table records some 1.4 million distinct CDR3 sequences, 35% to 45% of them present only once. Note on this clonotype: Its antigen is as yet unknown.

The chain joins TRBV6-1 to TRBJ1-1; D remains unclear. This receptor was taken from a woman in her late teens or twenties in good health. Sequencing used blood. CDR3 nucleotides: TGTGCCAGCAGGCGGATGAACACTGAAGCTTTCTTT. Its protein is CASRRMNTEAFF.